These 31 T cell receptor beta chains were sequenced from one sample in a study of cytomegalovirus exposure and HLA in healthy donors. Libraries were prepared by immunoSEQ multiplex PCR; TCRdb keeps only in-frame clonotypes and omits some of them. The data show some 76,000 clones, roughly 95% seen once. Source material: PBMCs. These receptors all stem from a woman under 30 in good health and CMV-seropositive.

CDR3 loop: CASSLRQITGELFF. As DNA, the CDR3 is TGTGCCAGCAGCCTCAGACAGATCACCGGGGAGCTGTTTTTT. J is TRBJ2-2 and V is TRBV11-2, with TRBD1 as a possible D gene (5 bases). Trimming cost V 5 bases and J 4 bases, with 11 bases left between them. Germline lookup yields CDR1 SGHAT and CDR2 FQNNGV. The CDR3 has 14 amino acids.

This clone was seen only once. The gene calls are TRBV7-9 and TRBJ2-1; maybe TRBD1 (5 bases). Germline-derived CDR1 and CDR2 are SEHNR and FQNEAQ (reference sequence). The CDR3 contains 13 residues. V gave up 1 base and J gave up 10 bases, with 11 bases separating them. The CDR3 region is CASSLEGLSEQFF. As DNA, the CDR3 is TGTGCCAGCAGCTTAGAGGGGCTTTCCGAGCAGTTCTTC.

The genes are TRBV29-1 and TRBJ1-2; perhaps TRBD1 as D (5 bases). The CDR3 runs to 14 residues. V lost 7 bases, J lost 7 bases, and 22 bases lay in between. Germline CDR1 and CDR2: SQVTM and ANQGSEA. CDR3 loop: CSDGDWGRRGGYTF. For the CDR3, the DNA is TGCAGCGACGGTGATTGGGGCAGGAGAGGTGGCTACACCTTC.

In this sample, this clone turned up a few times. J is TRBJ2-5 and V is TRBV7-8; 7 nucleotides line up with TRBD1. Trimming removed 4 bases from V and 1 base from J; junction bases left unmatched: 3. This CDR3 has 14 residues. Germline CDR1 SGHVS, CDR2 FQNEAQ. CDR3 nucleotides: TGTGCCAGCAGCTCGACAGGGACCCAAGAGACCCAGTACTTC. It yields the protein CASSSTGTQETQYF. The whole variable domain, remainder taken from reference TRBV7-8 and TRBJ2-5, is GAGVSQSPRYKVAKRGQDVALRCDPISGHVSLFWYQQALGQGPEFLTYFQNEAQLDKSGLPSDRFFAERPEGSVSTLKIQRTQQEDSAVYLCASSSTGTQETQYFGPGTRLLVL.

This clone was seen only a few times. The rearrangement joins TRBV10-3 to TRBJ2-2; tentatively, D is TRBD2 (6 bases). Trimming stripped 2 bases from V and 3 bases from J, with 10 bases between. This CDR3 has 15 residues. Germline V gene data show CDR1 as ENHRY and CDR2 as SYGVKD. For the CDR3, the DNA is TGTGCCATCAGTGAGAGGGACTCGTACACCGGGGAGCTGTTTTTT. Its translation: CAISERDSYTGELFF.

This CDR3 is CASSLGQGAGSSYEQYF. The DNA for the CDR3 is TGTGCCAGCAGCTTGGGACAGGGGGCCGGGTCCTCCTACGAGCAGTACTTC. The rearrangement links TRBV5-4 to TRBJ2-7, with 10 bases that match TRBD1. The germline V gene has CDR1 SGHNT and CDR2 YYREEE (reference sequence). This CDR3 spans 17 amino acids. Trimming cost V 0 bases and J 0 bases; bases outside gene matches: 6.

V and J are TRBV28 and TRBJ1-5; possible D gene TRBD1, 6 bases. Between the trimmed V and J ends, which lost 6 bases and 4 bases, there was a span of 13 bases. This CDR3 is built from 14 residues. Germline CDR1 and CDR2: MDHEN and SYDVKM. In DNA form, the CDR3 reads TGTGCCAGCAGACGACAGGAGACGAATCAGCCCCAGCATTTT. It translates to CASRRQETNQPQHF.

The V gene is TRBV28, the J gene TRBJ1-1; 8 bases fit TRBD1. V was clipped by 2 bases and J by 1 base; unmatched bases: 6. The CDR3 has 16 residues. Germline CDR1 is MDHEN and CDR2 is SYDVKM. CDR3 in amino acids: CASSLGQGLGNTEAFF. The CDR3 bases are TGTGCCAGCAGTTTAGGACAGGGCCTAGGGAACACTGAAGCTTTCTTT.

This chain connects TRBV9 to TRBJ2-3, with a tentative D call TRBD2 (6 bases). The CDR3 consists of 15 residues. Germline CDR1 and CDR2: SGDLS and YYNGEE. V was trimmed by 7 bases and J by 0 bases, leaving 15 bases between them. The CDR3 region has the DNA TGTGCCAGCGCCACGGGACTCCAAAGCACAGATACGCAGTATTTT. Protein product: CASATGLQSTDTQYF.

The chain employs TRBV27 and TRBJ2-5, with 14 bases fitting TRBD2. With 8 bases clipped from V and 2 bases from J, the junction kept 7 bases outside the gene matches. The CDR3 consists of 16 residues. Germline CDR1 is MNHEY and CDR2 is SMNVEV (reference sequence). As DNA, the CDR3 is TGTGCCAGCCGCGGACTAGCGGGGGGCATACAAGAGACCCAGTACTTC. Translated: CASRGLAGGIQETQYF.

The rearrangement joins TRBV2 to TRBJ1-1, with TRBD1 matching 10 bases. The germline gives CDR1 SNHLY, CDR2 FYNNEI. The CDR3 loop spans 18 amino acids. V dropped 6 bases and J dropped 3; count of bases not matched to a gene: 16. The CDR3 loop is CASRKPGQGIRVHTEAFF. The CDR3 nucleotides read TGTGCCAGCAGAAAACCGGGACAGGGGATTCGGGTGCACACTGAAGCTTTCTTT. Variable domain in full (rest from reference TRBV2 and TRBJ1-1): EPEVTQTPSHQVTQMGQEVILRCVPISNHLYFYWYRQILGQKVEFLVSFYNNEISEKSEIFDDQFSVERPDGSNFTLKIRSTKLEDSAMYFCASRKPGQGIRVHTEAFFGQGTRLTVV.

This rearrangement joins TRBV7-3 to TRBJ2-1; 7 nucleotides agree with TRBD1. Trimming cost V 6 bases and J 0 bases; bases outside gene matches: 5. Per the germline V gene, CDR1 is SGHTA and CDR2 is FQGTGA. The CDR3 covers 15 residues. The CDR3 loop reads CASSPDRVSYNEQFF. For the CDR3, the DNA is TGTGCCAGCAGTCCTGACAGGGTCTCCTACAATGAGCAGTTCTTC.

V is TRBV18 and J is TRBJ1-2, with D possibly being TRBD1 (6 bases). The CDR3 is 17 amino acids. Trimming left V 3 bases short and J 5 bases short, with 22 bases between. Germline values: CDR1 KGHSH, CDR2 LQKENI. The CDR3 reads CASSPENSRQASYGYTF. CDR3 bases: TGTGCCAGCTCACCTGAAAATTCTCGACAGGCATCATATGGCTACACCTTC.

This clone was detected once. The rearrangement links TRBV7-9 to TRBJ1-2; D is possibly TRBD1 (5 bases). CDR1 is SEHNR, CDR2 FQNEAQ, per germline (reference sequence). There are 15 residues in the CDR3. V lost 0 bases to trimming and J lost 4 bases, with 12 bases between them. The CDR3 is CASSLASPGGYGYTF. DNA for the CDR3: TGTGCCAGCAGCTTAGCGAGTCCGGGGGGCTATGGCTACACCTTC. The full variable domain, its missing parts supplied by reference TRBV7-9 and TRBJ1-2, is DTGVSQNPRHKITKRGQNVTFRCDPISEHNRLYWYRQTLGQGPEFLTYFQNEAQLEKSRLLSDRFSAERPKGSFSTLEIQRTEQGDSAMYLCASSLASPGGYGYTFGSGTRLTVV.

The V gene is TRBV27, the J gene TRBJ1-4; no clear D gene. Germline V gene sequence: CDR1 MNHEY, CDR2 SMNVEV (reference sequence). This CDR3 has 16 amino acids. Trimming took off 4 bases at V and 8 bases at J, with 20 bases between the two ends. The CDR3 nucleotides read TGTGCCAGCAGTTCCCTCACGGGGTTAGTGGGGGAAAAACTGTTTTTT. Residues: CASSSLTGLVGEKLFF.

This chain joins TRBV5-4 and TRBJ1-2, with a tentative D call TRBD1 (5 bases). Germline assignment: CDR1 SGHNT and CDR2 YYREEE (reference sequence). V lost 4 bases to trimming and J lost 0 bases, with 16 bases between them. This CDR3 has 16 residues. The CDR3 sequence: CASSPGPQKSNYGYTF. The CDR3, as DNA: TGTGCCAGCAGCCCAGGGCCCCAAAAATCTAACTATGGCTACACCTTC.

The chain has TRBV2 and TRBJ2-6; D not certain. V lost 5 bases, J lost 0 bases, and 8 bases lay in between. Germline V gene lookup returns CDR1 SNHLY and CDR2 FYNNEI. The CDR3 is 15 residues long. CDR3 amino acids: CASSTESSGANVLTF. The CDR3 DNA reads as TGTGCCAGCAGTACAGAGAGCTCTGGGGCCAACGTCCTGACTTTC.

J is TRBJ1-5 and V is TRBV27; a possible D gene is TRBD1 (6 bases). The CDR3 is made up of 13 amino acids. Between the trimmed V and J ends, which lost 8 bases and 4 bases, there was a span of 12 bases. CDR1 is MNHEY and CDR2 is SMNVEV in the germline V gene (reference sequence). The CDR3 region has the DNA TGTGCCAGCGCGCGGGGGCGGAATCAGCCCCAGCATTTT. As protein: CASARGRNQPQHF.

The CDR3 sequence: CASSEYGGSSYNEQFF. The CDR3 DNA reads TGTGCCAGCAGTGAATATGGCGGGAGCTCCTACAATGAGCAGTTCTTC. The V gene is TRBV25-1, the J gene TRBJ2-1; 7 bases fit TRBD2. CDR3 length: 16 residues. Germline V gene lookup returns CDR1 MGHDK and CDR2 SYGVNS. V lost 0 bases to trimming and J lost 0 bases; unmatched junction nucleotides: 2.

Concerning this clone itself: At one of its ends the junction is not consistent with the germline gene, which may arise from a read error. V usage is TRBV4-3 and J usage is TRBJ2-2, with TRBD1 matching over 10 bases. This CDR3 region has 16 residues. Germline loops: CDR1 LGHNA, CDR2 YSLEER. CDR3 region: CASSQMGQGNPGELFF. As DNA, the CDR3 is TGCGCCAGCAGCCAGATGGGACAGGGGAACCCCGGGGAGCTGTTTTTT.

This chain joins TRBV11-3 and TRBJ2-7; perhaps TRBD1 as D (7 bases). The V end was cut by 0 bases, the J end by 3 bases, with 9 bases between. The CDR3 has 14 amino acids. In germline, CDR1 is SGHNT, CDR2 YENEEA. Here the CDR3 reads CASSLERDSYEQYF. The CDR3 DNA sequence: TGTGCCAGCAGCTTAGAGCGGGACAGCTACGAGCAGTACTTC.

This chain joins TRBV6-5 and TRBJ1-2; 12 bases are shared with TRBD1. This CDR3 is 14 amino acids long. After removal of 0 bases from V and 8 bases from J, the junction contained 1 base not matched to a gene. Germline CDR1 is MNHEY and CDR2 is SVGAGI. The CDR3 loop is CASSYSGTGGGYTF. DNA of the CDR3: TGTGCCAGCAGTTACTCTGGGACAGGGGGCGGCTACACCTTC.

This clone has just one count. The J gene is TRBJ2-3, the V gene TRBV9; 7 nucleotides line up with TRBD2. Germline loops: CDR1 SGDLS, CDR2 YYNGEE. There are 16 residues in the CDR3. V lost 2 bases to trimming and J lost 0 bases; unmatched junction nucleotides: 6. Written as DNA, the CDR3 is TGTGCCAGCAGCGTTAGCGGGCGAGCTAGCACAGATACGCAGTATTTT. It encodes CASSVSGRASTDTQYF.

The J gene is TRBJ2-3, the V gene TRBV2; tentatively, D is TRBD2 (5 bases). Trimming stripped 7 bases from V and 2 bases from J, with 16 bases between. This CDR3 comprises 15 residues. Germline CDR1 reads SNHLY; CDR2 reads FYNNEI. The CDR3 nucleotides read TGTGCCAGCACCAGCTTGCGGGCAACCACAGATACGCAGTATTTT. Its protein is CASTSLRATTDTQYF.

The chain combines TRBV27 with TRBJ2-1; 7 bases fit TRBD2. V shed 1 base, J shed 3 bases, and the junction held 6 bases outside the gene matches. Germline assignment: CDR1 MNHEY and CDR2 SMNVEV (reference sequence). The CDR3 spans 16 residues. Written as DNA, the CDR3 is TGTGCCAGCAGTTTATTACTAGCGACCGACTACAATGAGCAGTTCTTC. Amino acids: CASSLLLATDYNEQFF.

This clone was seen a handful of times. This sequence joins TRBV6-5 and TRBJ1-2; D may be TRBD1 (6 bases). This CDR3 has 15 amino acids. Trimming shortened V by 6 bases and J by 4 bases, and 18 bases separated the two germline ends. The germline V gene encodes CDR1 MNHEY and CDR2 SVGAGI. CDR3 residues: CASSDSTGGPYGYTF. The CDR3 DNA reads TGTGCCAGCAGCGACTCGACAGGCGGTCCCTATGGCTACACCTTC.

The chain recombines TRBV11-2 with TRBJ2-1, with a weak D call TRBD2 (5 bases). Germline values: CDR1 SGHAT, CDR2 FQNNGV. The V end lost 5 bases, the J end lost 10 bases, and 15 bases lay between the germline ends. The CDR3 covers 13 residues. The CDR3 is CASSPGLAIEQFF. CDR3 nucleotide sequence: TGTGCCAGCAGCCCAGGACTCGCAATAGAGCAGTTCTTC.

The chain joins TRBV6-5 to TRBJ2-5; no definite D call. Germline values: CDR1 MNHEY, CDR2 SVGAGI. Deletions cut 5 bases from V and 2 bases from J, with 12 bases between. The CDR3 loop spans 14 amino acids. CDR3 sequence: CASSTQVEQETQYF. The CDR3, as DNA: TGTGCCAGCAGTACCCAGGTTGAGCAAGAGACCCAGTACTTC.

The rearrangement uses TRBV28 and TRBJ2-1, with 7 bases identical to TRBD1. CDR1 MDHEN and CDR2 SYDVKM come from the germline V gene. The CDR3 covers 14 residues. V shed 8 bases and J 4 bases; nucleotides not matched to a gene: 8. The CDR3 reads CASWRQGLYNEQFF. As DNA, the CDR3 is TGTGCCAGCTGGCGACAGGGTTTGTACAATGAGCAGTTCTTC.

This clone was detected a few times. At the DNA level, this CDR3 is encoded by other sequences in the same sample as well. This chain links TRBV29-1 with TRBJ2-7; TRBD1 aligns across 9 bases. CDR1 is SQVTM and CDR2 is ANQGSEA in the germline V gene. Trimming removed 7 bases from V and 1 base from J; junction bases left unmatched: 8. CDR3 length equals 14 residues. In DNA, the CDR3 is TGCAGCGCCGCGGGGACAGGGAGTTCCTACGAGCAGTACTTC. It yields the protein CSAAGTGSSYEQYF.

V is TRBV18 and J is TRBJ1-6; the D gene is possibly TRBD1 (5 bases). The V gene's germline CDR1 is KGHSH and CDR2 LQKENI. Trimming removed 0 bases at V and 9 bases at J, with 12 bases between. The CDR3 extends over 15 amino acids. Here the CDR3 reads CASSPPQGLGSPLHF. CDR3 DNA sequence: TGTGCCAGCTCACCACCTCAGGGACTGGGTTCACCCCTCCACTTT. Filled out from reference TRBV18 and TRBJ1-6, the complete variable domain reads NAGVMQNPRHLVRRRGQEARLRCSPMKGHSHVYWYRQLPEEGLKFMVYLQKENIIDESGMPKERFSAEFPKEGPSILRIQQVVRGDSAAYFCASSPPQGLGSPLHFGNGTRLTVT.